The 6 T cell receptor beta chains below were found in one sample sequenced in a study of T-cell memory formation after mild COVID-19. Via MiXCR, TCRdb re-called the 5' RACE reads, giving one row per CDR3 protein. The table records under 450,000 distinct CDR3 sequences, approximately 15% of them present only once. The sequenced sample consisted of PBMCs or a T cell subset sorted from them (not recorded which). The receptors were gathered from a young man who had mild COVID-19 (a few samples of this study predate the infection). Cell type and time point are not known.

The chain links TRBV27 to TRBJ2-3; D not resolved. Trimming took 1 base from V and 2 from J, leaving 10 bases between them. Germline V gene sequence: CDR1 MNHEY, CDR2 SMNVEV (reference sequence). This CDR3 contains 15 residues. CDR3 bases: TGTGCCAGCAGTTTATACCCGGCACTCACAGATACGCAGTATTTT. It codes for CASSLYPALTDTQYF.

The chain is built from TRBV12-3 or TRBV12-4 and TRBJ2-2, with 7 bases identical to TRBD2. The CDR3 is 14 amino acids. Trimming cost V 7 bases and J 5 bases; bases outside gene matches: 7. In DNA, the CDR3 is TGTGCCAGCATCGGACTAGTAGGAACCGGGGAGCTGTTTTTT. It codes for CASIGLVGTGELFF.

This clonotype was detected a few times. The chain is built from TRBV5-5 and TRBJ2-1; D remains ambiguous. The CDR3 totals 14 residues. Trimming removed 0 bases at V and 8 bases at J, with 12 bases between. Per germline, CDR1 SGHKS and CDR2 YYEKEE (reference sequence). The CDR3 sequence is CASSLGGILDEQFF. The CDR3 nucleotides are TGTGCCAGCAGCTTGGGGGGAATATTGGATGAGCAGTTCTTC.

The J gene is TRBJ2-1, the V gene TRBV20-1; D is possibly TRBD2 (5 bases). Germline CDR1 and CDR2: DFQATT and SNEGSKA (reference sequence). This CDR3 is 12 amino acids long. Trimming removed 1 base at V and 8 bases at J, with 9 bases between. CDR3 sequence (DNA): TGCAGTGCTAGAGGCCTAGCCCATGAGCAGTTCTTC. Translation: CSARGLAHEQFF.

J is TRBJ1-1 and V is TRBV24-1, with D unresolved. The CDR3 runs 10 residues. Germline CDR1 is KGHDR and CDR2 is SFDVKD. V was cut by 11 bases and J by 10 bases, with 13 bases left in between. The CDR3 nucleotides are TGTGCCATGTATACAAAGGTAGCTTTCTTT. Translation gives CAMYTKVAFF.

V and J are TRBV2 and TRBJ2-2; D is undetermined. This CDR3 has 14 amino acids. Germline V lookup: CDR1 SNHLY, CDR2 FYNNEI. V lost 8 bases to trimming and J lost 4 bases, with 14 bases between them. CDR3 DNA: TGTGCCAGCGCCTACTCGACGGGCACCGGGGAGCTGTTTTTT. The encoded protein is CASAYSTGTGELFF.